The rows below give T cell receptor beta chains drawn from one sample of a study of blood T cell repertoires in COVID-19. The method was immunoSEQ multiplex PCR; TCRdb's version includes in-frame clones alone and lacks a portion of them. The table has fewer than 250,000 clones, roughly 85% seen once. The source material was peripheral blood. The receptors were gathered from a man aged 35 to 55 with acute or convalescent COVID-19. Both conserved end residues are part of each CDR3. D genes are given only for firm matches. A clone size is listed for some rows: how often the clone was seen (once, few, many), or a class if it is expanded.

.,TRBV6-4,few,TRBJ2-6,TGTGCCAGCAGCCTCAACCGGGATGGGGCCAACGTCCTGACTTTC,CASSLNRDGANVLTF
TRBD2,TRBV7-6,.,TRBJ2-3,TGTGCCAGCAGCGTGACTAGCGGGGTCACAGATACGCAGTATTTT,CASSVTSGVTDTQYF
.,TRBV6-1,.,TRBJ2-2,TGTGCCAGCAGTGAAGGGCCGAACACCGGGGAGCTGTTTTTT,CASSEGPNTGELFF
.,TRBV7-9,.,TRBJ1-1,TGTGCCAGCAGCTTATCAGGCAGTAACACTGAAGCTTTCTTT,CASSLSGSNTEAFF
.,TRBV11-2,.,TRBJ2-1,TGTGCCAGCAGCCGCGGTCCTCTTGTCTACAATGAGCAGTTCTTC,CASSRGPLVYNEQFF
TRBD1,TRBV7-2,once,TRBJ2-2,TGTGCCAGCAGCTTAGCTAGGGCCAGGGGGCGAGGCGGGGAGCTGTTTTTT,CASSLARARGRGGELFF
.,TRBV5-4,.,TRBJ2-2,TGTGCCAGCAGCTTGGTCGGGGGTGGCACCGGGGAGCTGTTTTTT,CASSLVGGGTGELFF
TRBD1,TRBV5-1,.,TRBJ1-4,TGCGCCAGCAGCCCTAGACCGACAGGGGAAAATGAAAAACTGTTTTTT,CASSPRPTGENEKLFF
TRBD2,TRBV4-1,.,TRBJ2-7,TGCGCCAGCAGCCACTTAGCGGGGGACCCCTACGAGCAGTACTTC,CASSHLAGDPYEQYF
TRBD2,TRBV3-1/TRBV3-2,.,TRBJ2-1,TGTGCCAGCAGCCTAGCCCCTAGGCGGGGGTACAATGAGCAGTTCTTC,CASSLAPRRGYNEQFF
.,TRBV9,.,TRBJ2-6,TGTGCCTCGCAGGGCTCTGGGGCCAACGTCCTGACTTTC,CASQGSGANVLTF
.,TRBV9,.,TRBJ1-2,TGTGCCAGCAGCCTCCGGGACACCGACTATGGCTACACCTTC,CASSLRDTDYGYTF
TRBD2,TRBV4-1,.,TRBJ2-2,TGCGCCAGCAGCCGCGGACTAGCGGGGGGGCCCGGCACCGGGGAGCTGTTTTTT,CASSRGLAGGPGTGELFF
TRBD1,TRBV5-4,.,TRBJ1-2,TGTGCCAGCAGCCACCAAGGGGGCGAAGGTGGCTACACCTTC,CASSHQGGEGGYTF
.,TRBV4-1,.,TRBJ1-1,TGCGCCAGCAGCCAAGAGACAAGCCTACGTGAAGCTTTCTTT,CASSQETSLREAFF